This T cell receptor beta chain came from a study of shared clonotypes between healthy human individuals. The CDR3 is made up of 14 amino acids. Germline V CDR1 and CDR2: GTSNPN, SVGIG (reference sequence). The germline V and J ends were trimmed by 3 bases and 0 bases, with 9 bases remaining between them. Profiling relied on immunoSEQ multiplex PCR, and the TCRdb table lists in-frame clones only, not all of them. Of approximately 2.3 million clones listed, approximately 95% are singletons. This chain links TRBV30 with TRBJ1-5; TRBD1 is a possible D gene (5 bases). The sequence derives from a man in his late teens or twenties in good health. Some clones in this sample may be carry-over from other donors' samples. The sequencing input was naive CD4+ T cells from PBMCs. This sample's subset: CD45RA+ positively selected. The CDR3, as DNA: TGTGCCTGGAGGGGACCGAATAGCAATCAGCCCCAGCATTTT. Its protein product is CAWRGPNSNQPQHF.